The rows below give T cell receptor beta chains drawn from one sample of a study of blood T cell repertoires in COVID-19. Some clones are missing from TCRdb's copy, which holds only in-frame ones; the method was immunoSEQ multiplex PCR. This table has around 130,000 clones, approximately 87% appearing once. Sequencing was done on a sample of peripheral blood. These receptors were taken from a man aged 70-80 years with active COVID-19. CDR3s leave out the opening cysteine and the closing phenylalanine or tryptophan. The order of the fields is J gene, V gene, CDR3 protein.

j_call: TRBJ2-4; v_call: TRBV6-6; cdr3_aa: ASSLGQGKNIQY
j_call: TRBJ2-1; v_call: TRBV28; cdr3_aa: ASSRLGGPYNEQF
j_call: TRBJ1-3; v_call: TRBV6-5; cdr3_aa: ASRRGTSGNTIY
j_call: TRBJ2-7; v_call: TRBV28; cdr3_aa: ASSFAGLEQY
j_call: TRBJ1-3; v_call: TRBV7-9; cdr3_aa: ASSQTGAGNTIY
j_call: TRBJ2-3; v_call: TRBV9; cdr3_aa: ASSVGNGRGDTQY
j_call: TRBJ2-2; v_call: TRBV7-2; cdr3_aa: ASSLLAAGSSGELF
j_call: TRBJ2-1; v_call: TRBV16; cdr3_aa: ASSPPSVSEQF
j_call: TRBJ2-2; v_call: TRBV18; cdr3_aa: ASSPGTVTTGELF
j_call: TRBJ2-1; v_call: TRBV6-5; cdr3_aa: ASSSLLQYNEQF